The sequence of this T cell receptor beta chain was determined in a study of T-cell reconstitution after alpha-beta-depleted transplantation in children (dated by TCRdb to 2016 to 2017). Study-wide context: T-cell immune reconstitution after TCRalphabeta/CD19-depleted allogeneic hematopoietic cell transplantation in children was quantitatively tracked in the study by means of TCR repertoire profiling.

CDR1 and CDR2 (DFQATT, SNEGSKA) derive from the germline V gene (reference sequence). The junction shows trimming of 2 bases on V and 4 bases on J, plus 9 bases between the germline ends. The CDR3 goes from the cysteine to the phenylalanine over 13 residues. Of all the DNA, just the CDR3 is kept, 39 bases in frame from base 1. This specimen's treatment or condition label, interpreted: allogeneic hematopoietic cell transplantation with graft depleted of TCRalphabeta T cells and CD19 B cells. The transplant recipients were children given TCRalphabeta/CD19-depleted allogeneic hematopoietic cell grafts. General conclusions and limits of the study: Hyperexpanded clone frequencies declined over subsequent months; after one year, T-cell counts and TCRbeta diversity were mostly attributed to newly produced T cells. In some patients, the high TCRbeta diversity seen at day 60 was put down to recipient T cells and intrathymic progenitors that had survived conditioning. The apparently early recovery of alphabetaT-cell counts about two months after transplant reportedly depended on only several hundred rapidly expanded clones that came from non-depleted graft cells.

Library preparation used PCR. Sequencing took place on an Illumina HiSeq 2500. Molecular barcoding was employed in the preparation of TCR libraries, with unique molecular identifiers being used to normalize TCRbeta repertoire quantification. The public reads were run again by TCRdb, first through fastp at Q25 and then through MiXCR, and only productive beta chains were kept. Rows merge per CDR3 protein into single entries with the most common DNA and genes. Within this sample are around 210,000 distinct CDR3 sequences, with roughly 6.6% of them counted one time only. About 5.9% of the sample is held by the ten biggest clonotypes. This clonotype appeared many times. Its cognate antigen has yet to be identified. Base qualities are not recorded, but no much larger clone differs from it by a single base.

This sequence uses TRBV20-1 and TRBJ1-5; no confident D gene assignment can be made. This specimen consisted of PBMCs, obtained before TCRalphabeta/CD19-depleted stem cell transplant. The sequence derives from a boy between 2 and 10 years old with acute lymphoblastic leukemia, due to receive a stem cell transplant. CDR3 region: CSARHLGNQPQHF. The nucleotide sequence reads as follows: TGCAGTGCTAGACACCTGGGGAATCAGCCCCAGCATTTT.